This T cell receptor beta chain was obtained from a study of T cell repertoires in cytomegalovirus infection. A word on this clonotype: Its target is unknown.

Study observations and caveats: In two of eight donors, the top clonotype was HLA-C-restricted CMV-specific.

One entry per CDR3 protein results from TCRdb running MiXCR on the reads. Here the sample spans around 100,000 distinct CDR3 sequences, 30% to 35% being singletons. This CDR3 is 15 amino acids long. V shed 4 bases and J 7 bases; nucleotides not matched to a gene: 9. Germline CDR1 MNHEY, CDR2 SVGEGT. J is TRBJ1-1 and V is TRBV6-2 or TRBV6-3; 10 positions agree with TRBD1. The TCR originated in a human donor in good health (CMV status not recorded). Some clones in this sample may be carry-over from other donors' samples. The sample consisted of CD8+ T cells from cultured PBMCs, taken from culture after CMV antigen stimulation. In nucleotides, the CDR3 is TGTGCCAGCAGTTCTTATCGGGACAGGGGAAATGAAGCTTTCTTT. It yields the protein CASSSYRDRGNEAFF.